The clone carrying this TCR beta chain has just one count. Its antigen is not known. This record comes from a study of cytomegalovirus exposure and HLA in healthy donors. Study-wide results and caveats: Later analysis revealed greater clonal expansion in HLA-associated TCR beta chains than in equally common others. Later analysis identified several of the most significant clusters that appeared linked to common viral pathogens. A link between a missense DCLRE1C variant and TCR beta V- and J-gene trimming emerged from a later analysis.

PCR employed 60 Vbeta and 13 Jbeta primers. Method: immunoSEQ multiplex PCR; TCRdb's copy keeps in-frame clones and lacks some. The table shows 250,000 to 350,000 clones, with more than 55% occurring only once. Germline V CDR1 and CDR2: SGHAT, FQNNGV. The CDR3 sequence is 14 residues long. Trimming removed 5 bases from V and 2 bases from J, with 11 bases in between. The sequenced sample was PBMCs. The clonotype comes from a female donor in good health and CMV-seronegative. The chain couples TRBV11-2 to TRBJ2-3; a weak D match, TRBD2 (6 bases). The CDR3 spells CASSPGTVTDTQYF. The CDR3 DNA follows: TGTGCCAGCAGCCCAGGGACTGTCACAGATACGCAGTATTTT. The variable domain in full, completed from reference TRBV11-2 and TRBJ2-3, reads EAGVAQSPRYKIIEKRQSVAFWCNPISGHATLYWYQQILGQGPKLLIQFQNNGVVDDSQLPKDRFSAERLKGVDSTLKIQPAKLEDSAVYLCASSPGTVTDTQYFGPGTRLTVL.